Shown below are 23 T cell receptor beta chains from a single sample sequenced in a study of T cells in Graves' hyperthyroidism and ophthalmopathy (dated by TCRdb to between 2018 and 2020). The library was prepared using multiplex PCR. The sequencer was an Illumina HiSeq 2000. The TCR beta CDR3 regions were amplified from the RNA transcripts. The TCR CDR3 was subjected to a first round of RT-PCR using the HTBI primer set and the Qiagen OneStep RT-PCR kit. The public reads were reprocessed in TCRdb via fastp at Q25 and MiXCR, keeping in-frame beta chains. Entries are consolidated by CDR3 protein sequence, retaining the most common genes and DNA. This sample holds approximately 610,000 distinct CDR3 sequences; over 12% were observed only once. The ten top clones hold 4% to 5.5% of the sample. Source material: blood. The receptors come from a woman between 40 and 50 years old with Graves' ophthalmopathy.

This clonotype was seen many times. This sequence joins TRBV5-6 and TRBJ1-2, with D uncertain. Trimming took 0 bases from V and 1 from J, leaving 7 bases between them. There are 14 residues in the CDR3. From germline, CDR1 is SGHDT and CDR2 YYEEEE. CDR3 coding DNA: TGTGCCAGCAGCTTGGGCCGGAATAACTATGGCTACACCTTC. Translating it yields CASSLGRNNYGYTF.

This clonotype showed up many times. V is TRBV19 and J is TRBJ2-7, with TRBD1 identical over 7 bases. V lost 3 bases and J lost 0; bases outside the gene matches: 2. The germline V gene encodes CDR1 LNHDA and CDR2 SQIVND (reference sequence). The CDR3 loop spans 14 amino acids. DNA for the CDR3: TGTGCCAGTAGTATGGGGACAGACTCCTACGAGCAGTACTTC. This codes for CASSMGTDSYEQYF.

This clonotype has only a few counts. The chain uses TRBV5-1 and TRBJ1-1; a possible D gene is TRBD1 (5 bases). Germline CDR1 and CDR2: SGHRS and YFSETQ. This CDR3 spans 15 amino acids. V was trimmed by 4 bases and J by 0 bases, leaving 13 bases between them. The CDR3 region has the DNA TGCGCCAGCAGCCCCCGGGACTCTATGAACACTGAAGCTTTCTTT. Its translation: CASSPRDSMNTEAFF.

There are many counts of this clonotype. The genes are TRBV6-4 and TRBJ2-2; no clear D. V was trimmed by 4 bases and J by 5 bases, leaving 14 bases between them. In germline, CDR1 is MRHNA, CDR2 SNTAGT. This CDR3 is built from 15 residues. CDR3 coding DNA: TGTGCCAGCAGTGTGGAAATGGTGACAACCGGGGAGCTGTTTTTT. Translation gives CASSVEMVTTGELFF.

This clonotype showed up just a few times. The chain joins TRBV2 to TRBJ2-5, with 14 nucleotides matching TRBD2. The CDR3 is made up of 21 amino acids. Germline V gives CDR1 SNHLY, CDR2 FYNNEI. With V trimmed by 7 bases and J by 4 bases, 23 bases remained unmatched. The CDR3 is CASKWGSYAGTSGRRVETQYF. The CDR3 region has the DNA TGTGCCAGCAAGTGGGGAAGCTATGCCGGGACTAGCGGGAGACGTGTAGAGACCCAGTACTTC.

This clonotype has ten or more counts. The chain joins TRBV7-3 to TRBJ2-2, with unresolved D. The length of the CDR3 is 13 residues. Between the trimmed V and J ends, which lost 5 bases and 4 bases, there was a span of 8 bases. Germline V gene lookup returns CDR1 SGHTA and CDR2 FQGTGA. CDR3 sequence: CASSPGVTGELFF. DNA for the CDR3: TGTGCCAGCAGCCCAGGTGTCACCGGGGAGCTGTTTTTT.

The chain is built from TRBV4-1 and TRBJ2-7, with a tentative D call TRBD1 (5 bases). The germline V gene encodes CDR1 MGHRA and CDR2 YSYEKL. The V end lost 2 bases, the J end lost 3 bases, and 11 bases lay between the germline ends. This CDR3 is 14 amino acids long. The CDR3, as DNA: TGCGCCAGCAGCCAACTCGACAGTTTCTACGAGCAGTACTTC. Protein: CASSQLDSFYEQYF.

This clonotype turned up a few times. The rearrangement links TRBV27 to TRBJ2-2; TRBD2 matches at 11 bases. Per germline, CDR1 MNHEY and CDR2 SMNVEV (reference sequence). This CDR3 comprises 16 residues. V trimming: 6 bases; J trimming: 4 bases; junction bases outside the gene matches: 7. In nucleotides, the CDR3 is TGTGCCAGCAGGCCACTAGCGGGAGTGTCCACCGGGGAGCTGTTTTTT. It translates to CASRPLAGVSTGELFF.

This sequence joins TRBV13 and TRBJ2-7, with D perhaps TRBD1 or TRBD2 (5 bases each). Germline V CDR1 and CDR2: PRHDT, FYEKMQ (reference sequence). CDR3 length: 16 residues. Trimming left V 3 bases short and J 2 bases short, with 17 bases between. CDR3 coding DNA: TGTGCCAGCAGCTTTATTGCCGGGACCTATACCTACGAGCAGTACTTC. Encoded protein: CASSFIAGTYTYEQYF.

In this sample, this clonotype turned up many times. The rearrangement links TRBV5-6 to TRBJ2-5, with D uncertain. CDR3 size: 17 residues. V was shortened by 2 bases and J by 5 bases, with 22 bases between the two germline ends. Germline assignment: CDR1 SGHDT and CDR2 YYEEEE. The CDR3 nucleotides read TGTGCCAGCAGCTTCAGCACCCTGGCCGTGATCCGGGAGACCCAGTACTTC. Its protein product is CASSFSTLAVIRETQYF.

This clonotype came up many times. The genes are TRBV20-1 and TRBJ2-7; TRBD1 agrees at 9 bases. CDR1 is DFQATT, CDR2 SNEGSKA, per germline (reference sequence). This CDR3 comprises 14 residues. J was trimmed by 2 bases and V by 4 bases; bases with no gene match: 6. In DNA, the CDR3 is TGCAGTGCTACCGTTGGACAGGGGACCTACGAGCAGTACTTC. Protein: CSATVGQGTYEQYF.

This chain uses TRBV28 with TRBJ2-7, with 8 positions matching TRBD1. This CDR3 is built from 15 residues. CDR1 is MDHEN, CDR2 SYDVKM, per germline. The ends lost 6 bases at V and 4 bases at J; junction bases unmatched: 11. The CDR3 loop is CASRSYFTGGYEQYF. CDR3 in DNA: TGTGCCAGCAGATCGTACTTCACAGGGGGTTACGAGCAGTACTTC.

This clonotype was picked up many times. CDR3 region: CASSLPYVLTF. As DNA, the CDR3 is TGTGCCAGCAGTTTACCCTACGTCCTGACTTTC. The chain employs TRBV12-3 or TRBV12-4 and TRBJ2-6; D remains ambiguous. V was shortened by 2 bases and J by 11 bases, with 4 bases between the two germline ends. The CDR3 has 11 amino acids.

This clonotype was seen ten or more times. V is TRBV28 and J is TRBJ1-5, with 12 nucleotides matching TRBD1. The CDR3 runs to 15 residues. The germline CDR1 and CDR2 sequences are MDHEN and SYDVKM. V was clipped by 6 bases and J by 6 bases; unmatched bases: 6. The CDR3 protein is CASSTRDRGLQPQHF. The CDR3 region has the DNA TGTGCCAGCAGCACCCGGGACAGGGGGCTTCAGCCCCAGCATTTT.

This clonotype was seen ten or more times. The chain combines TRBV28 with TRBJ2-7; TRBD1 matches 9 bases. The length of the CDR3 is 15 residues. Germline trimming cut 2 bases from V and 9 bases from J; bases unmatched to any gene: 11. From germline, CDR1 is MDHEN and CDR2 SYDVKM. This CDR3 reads CASSLHGTGSGGQYF. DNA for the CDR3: TGTGCCAGCAGTTTACATGGGACAGGGTCGGGCGGGCAGTACTTC.

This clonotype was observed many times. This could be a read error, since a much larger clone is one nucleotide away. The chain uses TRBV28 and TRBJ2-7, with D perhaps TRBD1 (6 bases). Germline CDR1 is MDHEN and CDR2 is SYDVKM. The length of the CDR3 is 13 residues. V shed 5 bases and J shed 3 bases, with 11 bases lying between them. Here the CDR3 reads CASSRDIFYEQYF. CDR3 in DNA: TGTGCCAGCAGTCGGGACATCTTCTACGAGCAGTACTTC.

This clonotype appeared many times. CDR3 region: CSVEGQGGQPQHF. The CDR3 DNA follows: TGCAGCGTTGAAGGGCAGGGAGGGCAGCCCCAGCATTTT. V usage is TRBV29-1 and J usage is TRBJ1-5, with a possible D match to TRBD1 (5 bases). CDR3 length: 13 residues. CDR1 is SQVTM, CDR2 ANQGSEA, per germline. The V gene lost 1 base and the J gene lost 7 bases, with 11 bases spanning the gap.

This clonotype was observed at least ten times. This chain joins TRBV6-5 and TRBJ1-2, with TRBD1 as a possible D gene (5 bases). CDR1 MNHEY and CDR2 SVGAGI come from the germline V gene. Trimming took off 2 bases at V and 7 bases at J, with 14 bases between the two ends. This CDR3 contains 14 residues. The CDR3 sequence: CASSYGGRGRGYTF. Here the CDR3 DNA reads TGTGCCAGCAGTTACGGAGGGAGGGGACGTGGCTACACCTTC.

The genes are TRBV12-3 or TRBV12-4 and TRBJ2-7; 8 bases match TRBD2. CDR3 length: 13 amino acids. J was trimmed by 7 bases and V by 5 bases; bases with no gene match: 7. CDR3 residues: CASSTGTRSEQYF. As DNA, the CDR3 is TGTGCCAGCAGTACCGGGACTAGGAGTGAGCAGTACTTC.

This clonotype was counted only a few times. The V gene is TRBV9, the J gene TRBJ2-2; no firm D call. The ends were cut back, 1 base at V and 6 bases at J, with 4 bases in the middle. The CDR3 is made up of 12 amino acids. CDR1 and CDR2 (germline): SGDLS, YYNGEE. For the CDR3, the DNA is TGTGCCAGCAGCGTAATATCCGGGGAGCTGTTTTTT. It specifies CASSVISGELFF.

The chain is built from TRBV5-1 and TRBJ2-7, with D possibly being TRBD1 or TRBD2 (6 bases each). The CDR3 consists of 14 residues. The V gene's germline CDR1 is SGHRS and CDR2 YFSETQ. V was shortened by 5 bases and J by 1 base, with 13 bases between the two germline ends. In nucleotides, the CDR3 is TGCGCCAGCAGAGGGGGACTGACGTCCTACGAGCAGTACTTC. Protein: CASRGGLTSYEQYF.

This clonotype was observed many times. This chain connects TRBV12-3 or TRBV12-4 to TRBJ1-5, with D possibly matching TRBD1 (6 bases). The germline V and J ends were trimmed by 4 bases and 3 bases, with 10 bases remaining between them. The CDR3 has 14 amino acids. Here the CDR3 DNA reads TGTGCCAGCAGTTCGGACAGTCTCAATCAGCCCCAGCATTTT. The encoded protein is CASSSDSLNQPQHF.

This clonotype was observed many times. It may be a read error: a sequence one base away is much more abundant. The CDR3 protein is CASTKTLMDTKAFF. In nucleotides, the CDR3 is TGTGCCAGCACTAAGACCTTAATGGACACTAAAGCTTTCTTT. The chain joins TRBV6-1 to TRBJ1-1, with a possible D match to TRBD1 (5 bases). CDR3 length: 14 amino acids. Germline V gene lookup returns CDR1 MNHNS and CDR2 SASEGT.